The present entry profiles one T cell receptor beta chain with its context. Its specificity is not known. This CDR3 has 20 residues. CDR1 LNHNV and CDR2 YYDKDF come from the germline V gene (reference sequence). This entry belongs to a study of post-analysis software for immune sequencing data. Turning to the study itself: Both relapsing-remitting and secondary progressive multiple sclerosis featured among the disease courses, as did progressive-relapsing multiple sclerosis.

General study points: Patients showed TRBV5-6, TRBV5-1 and TRBV20-1 among 4 or 5 TRBV segments more frequent than in controls. When the samples were clustered directly with F measure, those that had been prepared in the same batch showed strong co-clustering. Compared against controls, patients with multiple sclerosis displayed significantly lower normalized Chao1 diversity.

The TCR beta cDNA libraries carried unique molecular identifiers. The T cell input of about 0.9 to 10 million gave about half a million cDNA molecules. TCRdb redid the calling of the PCR reads with MiXCR, one entry per CDR3 protein. The sample holds about 460,000 distinct CDR3 sequences, roughly 45% seen once. The J gene is TRBJ2-1, the V gene TRBV15; 14 bases match TRBD2. The end of the DNA is better explained by TRBJ2-7, so the J call may be wrong. The receptor was isolated from a girl between 5 and 17 years old with multiple sclerosis. Sequencing was done on a sample of blood. CDR3: CATKISGTSGSVGSYNEQYF. The CDR3 DNA follows: TGTGCCACCAAGATCTCGGGGACTAGCGGGAGTGTTGGGTCCTACAATGAGCAGTACTTC.